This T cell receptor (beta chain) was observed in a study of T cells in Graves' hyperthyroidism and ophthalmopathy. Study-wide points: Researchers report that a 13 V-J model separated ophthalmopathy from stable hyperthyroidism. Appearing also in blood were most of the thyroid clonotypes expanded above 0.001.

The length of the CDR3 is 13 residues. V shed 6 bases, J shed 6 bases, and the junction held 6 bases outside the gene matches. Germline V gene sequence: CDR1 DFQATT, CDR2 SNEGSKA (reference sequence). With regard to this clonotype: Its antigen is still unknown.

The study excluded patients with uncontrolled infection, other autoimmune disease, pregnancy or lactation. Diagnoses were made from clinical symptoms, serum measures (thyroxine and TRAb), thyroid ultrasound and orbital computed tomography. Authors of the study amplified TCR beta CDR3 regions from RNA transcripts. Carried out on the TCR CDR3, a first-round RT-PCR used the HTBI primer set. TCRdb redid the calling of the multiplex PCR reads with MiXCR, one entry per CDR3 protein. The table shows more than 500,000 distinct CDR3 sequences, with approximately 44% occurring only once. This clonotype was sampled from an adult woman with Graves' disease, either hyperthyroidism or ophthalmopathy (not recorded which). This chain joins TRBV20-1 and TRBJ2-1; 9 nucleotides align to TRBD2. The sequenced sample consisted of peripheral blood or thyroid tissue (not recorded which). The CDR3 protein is CSAGRTSANEQFF. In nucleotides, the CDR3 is TGCAGTGCGGGTCGGACTAGCGCCAATGAGCAGTTCTTC.